The entry below describes one T cell receptor (beta chain). The entry originates in a study of blood T cell repertoires in COVID-19. Whole-study context: Acute-phase and convalescent COVID-19 samples originated in the United States, Italy and Spain.

Germline V gene data show CDR1 as SGHTA and CDR2 as FQGNSA. V was clipped by 3 bases and J by 0 bases; unmatched bases: 5. The CDR3 loop spans 16 amino acids. Authors' processing steps: Using reference gene primer amplification, nucleated cell counts were estimated. TCRdb's table, derived via immunoSEQ multiplex PCR, lists solely in-frame clones and lacks some. V, J and clone size are those of that table, while D and trimming were read from the DNA. The data hold roughly 55,000 clones, with around 87% observed a single time. This chain joins TRBV7-2 and TRBJ1-3; 7 nucleotides line up with TRBD1. Sequenced input: peripheral blood. The receptor comes from a man in his fifties or sixties with active or convalescent COVID-19. CDR3 sequence: CASSLNQGGSGNTIYF. CDR3 nucleotide sequence: TGTGCCAGCAGCTTGAACCAGGGGGGCTCTGGAAACACCATATATTTT. The complete variable domain, with remaining parts taken from reference TRBV7-2 and TRBJ1-3, reads GAGVSQSPSNKVTEKGKDVELRCDPISGHTALYWYRQSLGQGLEFLIYFQGNSAPDKSGLPSDRFSAERTGGSVSTLTIQRTQQEDSAVYLCASSLNQGGSGNTIYFGEGSWLTVV.